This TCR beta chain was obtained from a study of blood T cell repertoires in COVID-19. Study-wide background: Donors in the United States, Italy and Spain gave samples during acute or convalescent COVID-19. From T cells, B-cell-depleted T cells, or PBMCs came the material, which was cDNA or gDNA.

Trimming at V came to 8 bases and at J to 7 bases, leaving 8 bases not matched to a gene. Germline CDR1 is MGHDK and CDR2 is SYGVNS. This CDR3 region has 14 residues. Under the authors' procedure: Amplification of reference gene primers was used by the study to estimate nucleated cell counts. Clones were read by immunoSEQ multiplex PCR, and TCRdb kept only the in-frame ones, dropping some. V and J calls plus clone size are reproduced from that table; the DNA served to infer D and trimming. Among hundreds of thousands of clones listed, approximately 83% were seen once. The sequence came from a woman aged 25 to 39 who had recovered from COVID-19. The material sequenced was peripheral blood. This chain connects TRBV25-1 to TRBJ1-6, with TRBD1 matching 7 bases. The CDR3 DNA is TGTGCCAGCCGAGACAGGGCCGCCAATTCACCCCTCCACTTT. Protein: CASRDRAANSPLHF.